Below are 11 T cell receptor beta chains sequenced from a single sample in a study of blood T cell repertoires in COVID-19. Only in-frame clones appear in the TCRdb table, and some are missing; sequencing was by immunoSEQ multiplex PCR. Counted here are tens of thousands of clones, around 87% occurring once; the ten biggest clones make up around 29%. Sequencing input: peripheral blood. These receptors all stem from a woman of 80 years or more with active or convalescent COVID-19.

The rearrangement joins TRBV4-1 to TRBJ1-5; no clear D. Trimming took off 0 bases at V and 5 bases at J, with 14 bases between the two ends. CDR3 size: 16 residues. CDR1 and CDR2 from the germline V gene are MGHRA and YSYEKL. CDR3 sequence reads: CASSQDPGTTDQPQHF. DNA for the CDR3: TGCGCCAGCAGCCAAGATCCGGGAACAACGGATCAGCCCCAGCATTTT.

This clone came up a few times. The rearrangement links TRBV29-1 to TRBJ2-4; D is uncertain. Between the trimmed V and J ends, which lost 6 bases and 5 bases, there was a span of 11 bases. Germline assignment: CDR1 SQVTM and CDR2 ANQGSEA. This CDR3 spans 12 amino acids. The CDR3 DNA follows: TGCAGCGTATCCGTGGCACAAAACATTCAGTACTTC. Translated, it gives CSVSVAQNIQYF.

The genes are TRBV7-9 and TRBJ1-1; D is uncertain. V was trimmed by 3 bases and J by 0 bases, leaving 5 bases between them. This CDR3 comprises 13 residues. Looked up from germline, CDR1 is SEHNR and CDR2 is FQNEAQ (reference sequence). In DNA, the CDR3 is TGTGCCAGCAGCTTCAGTATGAACACTGAAGCTTTCTTT. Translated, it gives CASSFSMNTEAFF.

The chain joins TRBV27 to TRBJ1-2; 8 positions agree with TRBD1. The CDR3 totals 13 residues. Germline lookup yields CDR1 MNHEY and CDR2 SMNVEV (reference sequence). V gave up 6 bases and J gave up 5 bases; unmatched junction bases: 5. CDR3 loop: CASRTGTGYGYTF. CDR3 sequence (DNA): TGTGCCAGCAGAACCGGGACAGGATATGGCTACACCTTC.

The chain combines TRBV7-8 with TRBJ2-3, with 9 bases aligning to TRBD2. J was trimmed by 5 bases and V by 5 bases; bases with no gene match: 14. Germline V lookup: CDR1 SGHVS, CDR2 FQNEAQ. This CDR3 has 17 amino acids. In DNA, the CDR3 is TGTGCCAGCAGCGTAAAGATGGCGGGGGGGCCTAAAGATACGCAGTATTTT. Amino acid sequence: CASSVKMAGGPKDTQYF. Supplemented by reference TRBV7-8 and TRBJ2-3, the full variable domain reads GAGVSQSPRYKVAKRGQDVALRCDPISGHVSLFWYQQALGQGPEFLTYFQNEAQLDKSGLPSDRFFAERPEGSVSTLKIQRTQQEDSAVYLCASSVKMAGGPKDTQYFGPGTRLTVL.

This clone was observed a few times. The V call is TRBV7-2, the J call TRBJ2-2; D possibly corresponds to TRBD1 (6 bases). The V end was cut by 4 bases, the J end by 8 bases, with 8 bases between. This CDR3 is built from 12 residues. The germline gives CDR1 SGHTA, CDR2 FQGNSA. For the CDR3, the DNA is TGTGCCAGCAGCTCCGACAGGGGGGAGCTGTTTTTT. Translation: CASSSDRGELFF.

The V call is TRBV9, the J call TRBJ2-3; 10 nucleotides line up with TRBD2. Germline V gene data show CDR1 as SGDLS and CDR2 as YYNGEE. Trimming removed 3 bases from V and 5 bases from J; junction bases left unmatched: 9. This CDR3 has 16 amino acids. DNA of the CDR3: TGTGCCAGCAGCGCCACCGGGACTAGCGTACTAGATACGCAGTATTTT. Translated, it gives CASSATGTSVLDTQYF.

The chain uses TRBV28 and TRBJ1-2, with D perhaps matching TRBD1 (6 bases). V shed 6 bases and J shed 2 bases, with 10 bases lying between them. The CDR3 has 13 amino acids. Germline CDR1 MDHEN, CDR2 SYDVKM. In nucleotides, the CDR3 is TGTGCCAGCAGAGGACAGAAGAACTATGGCTACACCTTC. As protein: CASRGQKNYGYTF.

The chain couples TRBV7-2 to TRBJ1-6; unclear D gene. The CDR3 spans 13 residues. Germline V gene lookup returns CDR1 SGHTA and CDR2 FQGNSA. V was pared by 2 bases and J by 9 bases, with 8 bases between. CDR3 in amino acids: CASSLPGVSPLHF. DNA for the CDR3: TGTGCCAGCAGCTTACCCGGGGTTTCACCCCTCCACTTT. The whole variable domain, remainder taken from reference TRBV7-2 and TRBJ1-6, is GAGVSQSPSNKVTEKGKDVELRCDPISGHTALYWYRQSLGQGLEFLIYFQGNSAPDKSGLPSDRFSAERTGGSVSTLTIQRTQQEDSAVYLCASSLPGVSPLHFGNGTRLTVT.

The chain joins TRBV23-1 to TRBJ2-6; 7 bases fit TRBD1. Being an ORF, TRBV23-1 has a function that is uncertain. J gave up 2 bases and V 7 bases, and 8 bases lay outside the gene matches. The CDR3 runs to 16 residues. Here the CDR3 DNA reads TGCGCCAGCAAAGGGACAGAAAACACTGGGGCCAACGTCCTGACTTTC. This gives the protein CASKGTENTGANVLTF.

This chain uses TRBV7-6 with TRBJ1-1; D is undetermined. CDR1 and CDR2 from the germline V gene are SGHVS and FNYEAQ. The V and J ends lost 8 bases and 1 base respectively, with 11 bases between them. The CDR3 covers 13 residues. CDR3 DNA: TGTGCCAGCCAGGAAATCTCGAACACTGAAGCTTTCTTT. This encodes CASQEISNTEAFF. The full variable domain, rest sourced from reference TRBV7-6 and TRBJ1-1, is GAGVSQSPRYKVTKRGQDVALRCDPISGHVSLYWYRQALGQGPEFLTYFNYEAQQDKSGLPNDRFSAERPEGSISTLTIQRTEQRDSAMYRCASQEISNTEAFFGQGTRLTVV.